This T cell receptor (beta chain) originates from a study of regulatory T cells in long-lasting Graves disease. Arm-PCR of CDR3 regions with iRepertoire HTBI primers generated TCR beta libraries. TCRdb re-derived calls from the multiplex PCR reads in MiXCR, one entry per CDR3 protein. The table has 500,000 to 700,000 distinct CDR3 sequences, 15% to 20% seen once. V lost 5 bases, J lost 4 bases, and 10 bases lay in between. CDR3 size: 13 residues. From germline, CDR1 is PRHDT and CDR2 FYEKMQ (reference sequence). Stated time point: newly diagnosed GD, antithyroid drugs for less than 3 months. With RNA extracted from PBMCs as input, the TCR library was made. These data also formed part of another study, on T cells in Graves' hyperthyroidism and ophthalmopathy. Per that study: Classification by a 13 V-J model distinguished ophthalmopathy from stable hyperthyroidism.

V usage is TRBV13 and J usage is TRBJ2-3; D is uncertain. This receptor was obtained from a woman aged 25 to 45 with Graves disease. This sample comprised peripheral blood mononuclear cells (PBMCs), obtained at new diagnosis, from a patient treated with antithyroid drugs. The CDR3 DNA reads as TGTGCCAGCAGCCCAAAATCCTCAGATACGCAGTATTTT. Translation gives CASSPKSSDTQYF.